This section outlines one T cell receptor beta chain sequence together with its context. The sample providers were healthy Caucasian people from Russia, aged about 6 to 100. The authors ran a second PCR of about 6 to 12 cycles using a sample-barcoded 5' primer and a J-beta primer mix. TCRdb re-analysed the 5' RACE reads in MiXCR, keeping a single row per CDR3 protein. Among some 860,000 distinct CDR3 sequences, around three fifths were seen once, and the ten largest hold 20% to 30%. These data are taken from a study of blood T cells in healthy people across ages. In germline, CDR1 is SGDLS, CDR2 YYNGEE. Unmatched junction bases numbered 4, after V lost 4 bases and J lost 6 bases. The CDR3 consists of 14 residues.

The origin of this receptor is a man aged 35 to 55 in good health. Sequenced: blood. The chain employs TRBV9 and TRBJ2-2, with 9 bases matching TRBD1. The CDR3 region has the DNA TGTGCCAGCAGCCCACAGGGGGCGTCCGGGGAGCTGTTTTTT. Translated: CASSPQGASGELFF. Variable domain in full (rest from reference TRBV9 and TRBJ2-2): DSGVTQTPKHLITATGQRVTLRCSPRSGDLSVYWYQQSLDQGLQFLIQYYNGEERAKGNILERFSAQQFPDLHSELNLSSLELGDSALYFCASSPQGASGELFFGEGSRLTVL.